This is a list of T cell receptor beta chains from one sample in a study of T cells in Graves' hyperthyroidism and ophthalmopathy. Using its own MiXCR run on the multiplex PCR reads, TCRdb lists one record per CDR3 protein. The sample records around 420,000 distinct CDR3 sequences, 15% to 19% being singletons. Sequences were obtained from blood. The source of these receptors is a woman aged 18-29 years with Graves' hyperthyroidism. The conserved cysteine and the conserved F or W are not part of the CDR3 here. The order of the fields is V gene, J gene, CDR3 protein.

TRBV20-1	TRBJ1-3	SARDRGGSGNTMY
TRBV15	TRBJ2-1	ATSRDVSSGLSYNEQF
TRBV5-6	TRBJ1-6	ASSDRAILDSPLH
TRBV6-1	TRBJ2-1	ASRTSASSYNEQF
TRBV7-3	TRBJ2-1	ASSLYPTTQRF
TRBV27	TRBJ2-3	ASSLLRLAGATDTQY
TRBV5-1	TRBJ2-7	ASSLGPKHYEQY
TRBV5-1	TRBJ2-1	ASRPGHTYNEQF
TRBV14	TRBJ2-5	ASSQDPRPSGETQY
TRBV5-1	TRBJ2-3	ASYQSGALADTQY
TRBV12-3/TRBV12-4	TRBJ2-5	ASSTASGETQY
TRBV6-1	TRBJ1-2	ATRLTESYGYT
TRBV5-1	TRBJ2-1	ASSPGLSRDDEQF
TRBV19	TRBJ2-3	ASSFTRQGSTFTDTQY
TRBV20-1	TRBJ1-2	SAKTGIEGYT
TRBV2	TRBJ2-2	ASRRQDRYTGELF
TRBV11-2	TRBJ1-5	ASSLRGHVLYSNQPQH
TRBV11-2	TRBJ2-1	ASSLYSELATYNEQF
TRBV4-1	TRBJ2-1	ASSQALVDRDQNEQF
TRBV10-3	TRBJ2-1	ATCSGGPRNEQF
TRBV7-9	TRBJ2-5	ASSFSAPPQETQY
TRBV27	TRBJ1-1	ASSRRERNTEAF
TRBV20-1	TRBJ2-7	SARESPGGTYEQY
TRBV9	TRBJ2-7	ASSVDGATYEQY
TRBV4-1	TRBJ2-7	ASSQGPGGYSYEQY
TRBV10-3	TRBJ1-2	AISGGDGGYT
TRBV2	TRBJ2-1	ASRGANNEQF
TRBV7-2	TRBJ2-7	ASSLGGGGLNYEQY
TRBV12-3/TRBV12-4	TRBJ1-6	ASSSQGTDSPLH
TRBV12-3/TRBV12-4	TRBJ1-1	ASGVLGMSTEAF
TRBV3-1	TRBJ2-1	ASSPWTSGTSYNEQF
TRBV4-3	TRBJ1-5	ASSQDKGQGPRTQH
TRBV12-3/TRBV12-4	TRBJ1-4	ASSLGDLNEKLF
TRBV6-1	TRBJ1-5	ASSVRDNQPQH
TRBV24-1	TRBJ2-1	ATSGSRTLPTEQF
TRBV6-9	TRBJ2-1	ASSLDGLRTYNEQF
TRBV4-1	TRBJ1-4	ASSQDPSGGAREKLF
TRBV7-9	TRBJ2-3	ASSTDGTDTQY
TRBV28	TRBJ2-1	ASSPWGQGEGNEQF
TRBV7-3	TRBJ1-1	ASSFPLRSEAF
TRBV19	TRBJ2-7	ASSKDADSYEQY
TRBV10-3	TRBJ1-2	AISEGRTGVAGYT
TRBV19	TRBJ1-2	ASSISYGGYGYT
TRBV7-9	TRBJ1-1	AIPGGVGTEAF
TRBV9	TRBJ2-7	ASGPGAYEQY
TRBV10-1	TRBJ2-7	ASSEVTGYEQY
TRBV6-1	TRBJ1-5	ASRNLRDTVQPQH
TRBV20-1	TRBJ2-4	SARGRTETNIQY
TRBV6-1	TRBJ2-1	ASSLPGRGSHIYNEQF
TRBV12-3/TRBV12-4	TRBJ1-5	ASTNGAQGGNQPQH